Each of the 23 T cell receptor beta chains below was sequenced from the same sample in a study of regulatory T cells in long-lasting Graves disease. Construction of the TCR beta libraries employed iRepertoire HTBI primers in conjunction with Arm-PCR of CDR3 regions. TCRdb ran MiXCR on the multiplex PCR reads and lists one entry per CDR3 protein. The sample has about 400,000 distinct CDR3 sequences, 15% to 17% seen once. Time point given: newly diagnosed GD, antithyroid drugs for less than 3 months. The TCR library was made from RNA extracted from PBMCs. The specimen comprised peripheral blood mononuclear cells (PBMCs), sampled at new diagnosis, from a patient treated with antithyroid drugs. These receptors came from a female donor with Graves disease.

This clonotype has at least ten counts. DNA of the CDR3: TGTGCCAGCAGTTTAGGACAGGCCCCTAACTATGGCTACACCTTC. Translating it yields CASSLGQAPNYGYTF. The V gene is TRBV28, the J gene TRBJ1-2, with 7 bases lining up with TRBD1. With V trimmed by 2 bases and J by 0 bases, 3 bases remained unmatched. Germline CDR1 and CDR2: MDHEN and SYDVKM. CDR3 length: 15 residues.

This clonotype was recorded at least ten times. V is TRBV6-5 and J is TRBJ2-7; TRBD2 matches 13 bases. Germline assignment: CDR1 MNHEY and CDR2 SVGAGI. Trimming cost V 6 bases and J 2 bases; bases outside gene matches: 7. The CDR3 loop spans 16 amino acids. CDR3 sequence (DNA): TGTGCCAGCAGGTACAAGGGACTAGCGGGGCCCTACGAGCAGTACTTC. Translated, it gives CASRYKGLAGPYEQYF.

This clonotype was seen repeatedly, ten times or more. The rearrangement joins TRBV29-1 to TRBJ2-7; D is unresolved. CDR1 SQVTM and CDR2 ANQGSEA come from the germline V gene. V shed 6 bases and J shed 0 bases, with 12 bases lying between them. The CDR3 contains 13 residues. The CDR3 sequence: CSVTDTNSYEQYF. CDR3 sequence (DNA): TGCAGCGTGACCGACACGAACTCCTACGAGCAGTACTTC.

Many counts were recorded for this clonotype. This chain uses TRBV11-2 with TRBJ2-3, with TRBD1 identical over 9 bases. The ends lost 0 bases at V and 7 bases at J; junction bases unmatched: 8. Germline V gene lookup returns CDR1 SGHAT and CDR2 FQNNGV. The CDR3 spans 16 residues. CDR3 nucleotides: TGTGCCAGCAGCTTAGAGGCGGGACAGGGTTTAAATACGCAGTATTTT. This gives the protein CASSLEAGQGLNTQYF.

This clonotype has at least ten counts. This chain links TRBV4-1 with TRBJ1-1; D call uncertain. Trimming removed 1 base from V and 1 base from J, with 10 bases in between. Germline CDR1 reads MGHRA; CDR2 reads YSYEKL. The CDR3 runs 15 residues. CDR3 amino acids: CASSQVSQGNTEAFF. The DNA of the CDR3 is TGCGCCAGCAGCCAAGTGTCGCAAGGGAACACTGAAGCTTTCTTT.

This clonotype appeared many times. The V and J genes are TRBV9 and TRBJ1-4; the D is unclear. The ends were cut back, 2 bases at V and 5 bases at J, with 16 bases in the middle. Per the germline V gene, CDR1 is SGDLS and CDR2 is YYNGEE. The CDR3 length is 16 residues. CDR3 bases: TGTGCCAGCAGCGTGGGAGGACCGACCAAGAATGAAAAACTGTTTTTT. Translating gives CASSVGGPTKNEKLFF.

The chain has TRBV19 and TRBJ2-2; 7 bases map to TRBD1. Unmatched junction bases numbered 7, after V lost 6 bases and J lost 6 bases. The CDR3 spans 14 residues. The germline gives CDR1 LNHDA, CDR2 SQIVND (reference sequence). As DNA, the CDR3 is TGTGCCAGTAGCGTGGACAGGTGGGCCGGGGAGCTGTTTTTT. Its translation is CASSVDRWAGELFF.

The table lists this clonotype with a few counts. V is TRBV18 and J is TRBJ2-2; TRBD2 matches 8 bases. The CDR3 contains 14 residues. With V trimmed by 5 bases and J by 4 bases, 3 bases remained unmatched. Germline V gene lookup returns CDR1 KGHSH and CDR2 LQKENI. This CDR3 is CASSSGTSTGELFF. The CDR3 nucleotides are TGTGCCAGCTCATCTGGGACTAGCACCGGGGAGCTGTTTTTT.

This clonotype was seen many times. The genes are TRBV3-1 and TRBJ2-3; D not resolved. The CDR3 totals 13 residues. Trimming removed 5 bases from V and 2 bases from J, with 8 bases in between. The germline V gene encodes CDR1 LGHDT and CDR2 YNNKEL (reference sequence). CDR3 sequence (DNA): TGTGCCAGCAGCGATCAAACCACAGATACGCAGTATTTT. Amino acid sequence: CASSDQTTDTQYF.

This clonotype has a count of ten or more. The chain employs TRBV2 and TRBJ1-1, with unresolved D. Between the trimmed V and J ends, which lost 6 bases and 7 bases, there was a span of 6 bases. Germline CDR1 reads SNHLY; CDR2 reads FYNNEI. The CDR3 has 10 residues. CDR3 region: CASSENEAFF. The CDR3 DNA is TGTGCCAGCAGCGAAAATGAAGCTTTCTTT.

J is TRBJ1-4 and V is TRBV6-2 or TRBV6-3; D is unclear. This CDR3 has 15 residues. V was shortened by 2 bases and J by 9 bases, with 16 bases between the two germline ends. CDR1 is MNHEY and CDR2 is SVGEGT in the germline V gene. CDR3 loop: CASSYLEFDKKKLFF. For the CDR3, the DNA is TGTGCCAGCAGTTACCTGGAGTTCGATAAGAAAAAACTGTTTTTT.

The CDR3, as DNA: TGCAGTGCGACTCCTTTTACGCCGGGACTAGACTTTAGGAGGCAGTTCTTC. Its protein product is CSATPFTPGLDFRRQFF. The chain employs TRBV20-1 and TRBJ2-1, with 8 bases that match TRBD2. Per the germline V gene, CDR1 is DFQATT and CDR2 is SNEGSKA (reference sequence). V lost 6 bases and J lost 12; bases outside the gene matches: 25. This CDR3 has 17 residues.

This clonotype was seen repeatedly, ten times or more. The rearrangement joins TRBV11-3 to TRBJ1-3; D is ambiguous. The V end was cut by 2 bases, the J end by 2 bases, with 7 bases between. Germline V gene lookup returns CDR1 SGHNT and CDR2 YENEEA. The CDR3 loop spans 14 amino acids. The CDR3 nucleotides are TGTGCCAGCAGCTTAACCGGGACTGGAAACACCATATATTTT. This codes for CASSLTGTGNTIYF.

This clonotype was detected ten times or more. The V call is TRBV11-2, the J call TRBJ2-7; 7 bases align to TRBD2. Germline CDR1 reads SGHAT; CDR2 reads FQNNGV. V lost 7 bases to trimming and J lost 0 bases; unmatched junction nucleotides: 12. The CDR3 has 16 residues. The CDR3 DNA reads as TGTGCCAGCACCCCTGGGGGTAGCGGGCGCTCCTACGAGCAGTACTTC. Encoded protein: CASTPGGSGRSYEQYF.

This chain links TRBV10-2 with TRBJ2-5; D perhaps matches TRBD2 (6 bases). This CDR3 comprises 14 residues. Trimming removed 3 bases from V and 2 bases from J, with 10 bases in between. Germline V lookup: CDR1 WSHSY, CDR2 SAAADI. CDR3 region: CASSDAGRQETQYF. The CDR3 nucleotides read TGCGCCAGCAGTGATGCGGGACGGCAAGAGACCCAGTACTTC.

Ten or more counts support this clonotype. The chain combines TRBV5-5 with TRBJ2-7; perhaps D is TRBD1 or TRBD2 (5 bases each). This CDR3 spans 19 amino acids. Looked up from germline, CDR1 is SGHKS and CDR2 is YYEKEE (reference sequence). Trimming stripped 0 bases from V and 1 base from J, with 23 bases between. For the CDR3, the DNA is TGTGCCAGCAGCTTGGACTCAGTTTTTTGGGACGCCAGTTCCTACGAGCAGTACTTC. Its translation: CASSLDSVFWDASSYEQYF.

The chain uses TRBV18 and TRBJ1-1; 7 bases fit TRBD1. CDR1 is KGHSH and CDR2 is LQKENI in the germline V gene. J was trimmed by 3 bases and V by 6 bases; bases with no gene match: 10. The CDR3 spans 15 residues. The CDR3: CASSGTARRDTEAFF. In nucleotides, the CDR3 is TGTGCCAGCTCCGGGACAGCTAGAAGAGACACTGAAGCTTTCTTT.

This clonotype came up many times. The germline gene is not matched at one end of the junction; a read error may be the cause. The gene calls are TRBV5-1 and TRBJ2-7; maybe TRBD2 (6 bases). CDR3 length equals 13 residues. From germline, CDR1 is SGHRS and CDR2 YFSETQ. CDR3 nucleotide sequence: TGTGCCAGCAGCTTGACCCGACGGGAGCAGCAGTACTTC. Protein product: CASSLTRREQQYF.

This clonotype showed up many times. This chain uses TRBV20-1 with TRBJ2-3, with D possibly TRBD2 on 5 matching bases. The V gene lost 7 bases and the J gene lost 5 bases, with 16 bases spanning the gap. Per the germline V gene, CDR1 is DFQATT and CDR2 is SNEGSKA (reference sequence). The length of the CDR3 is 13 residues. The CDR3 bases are TGCAGTGGGCGGAGGACCATAGGAGATACGCAGTATTTT. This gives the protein CSGRRTIGDTQYF.

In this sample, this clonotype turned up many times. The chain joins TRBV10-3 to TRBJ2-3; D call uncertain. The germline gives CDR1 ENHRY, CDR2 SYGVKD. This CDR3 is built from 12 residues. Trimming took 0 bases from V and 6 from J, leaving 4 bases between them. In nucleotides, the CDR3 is TGTGCCATCAGTGAGTCGGGGGATACGCAGTATTTT. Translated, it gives CAISESGDTQYF.

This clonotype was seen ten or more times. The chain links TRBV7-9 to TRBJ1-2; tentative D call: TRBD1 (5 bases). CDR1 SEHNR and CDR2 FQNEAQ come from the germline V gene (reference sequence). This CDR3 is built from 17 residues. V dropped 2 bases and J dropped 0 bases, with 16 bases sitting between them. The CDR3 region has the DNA TGTGCCAGCAGCTTACCGACAGAGGAATCCCCTAACTATGGCTACACCTTC. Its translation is CASSLPTEESPNYGYTF. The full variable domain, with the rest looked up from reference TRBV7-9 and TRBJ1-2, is DTGVSQNPRHKITKRGQNVTFRCDPISEHNRLYWYRQTLGQGPEFLTYFQNEAQLEKSRLLSDRFSAERPKGSFSTLEIQRTEQGDSAMYLCASSLPTEESPNYGYTFGSGTRLTVV.

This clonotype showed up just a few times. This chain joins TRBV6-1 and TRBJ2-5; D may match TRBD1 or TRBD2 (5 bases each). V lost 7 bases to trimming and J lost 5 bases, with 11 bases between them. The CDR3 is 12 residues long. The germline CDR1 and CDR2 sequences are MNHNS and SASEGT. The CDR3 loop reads CASTSGSETQYF. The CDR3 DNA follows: TGTGCCAGCACCTCAGGGAGCGAGACCCAGTACTTC.

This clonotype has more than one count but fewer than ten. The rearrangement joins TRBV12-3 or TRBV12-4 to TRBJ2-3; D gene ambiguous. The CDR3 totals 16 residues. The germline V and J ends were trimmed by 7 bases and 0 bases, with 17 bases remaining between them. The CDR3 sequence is CASTPVSAFSTDTQYF. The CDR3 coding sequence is TGTGCCAGCACCCCCGTTTCTGCCTTTAGCACAGATACGCAGTATTTT.